In this sample, the clone carrying this TCR beta chain turned up a few times. Germline CDR1 reads SQVTM; CDR2 reads ANQGSEA. The CDR3 sequence is 15 residues long. V gave up 4 bases and J gave up 1 base, with 13 bases separating them. This entry belongs to a study of cytomegalovirus exposure and HLA in healthy donors. The PCR used 60 Vbeta and 13 Jbeta primers. Using immunoSEQ multiplex PCR, the repertoire was profiled, and TCRdb retains in-frame clones only, with some absent. Of about 92,000 clones in the sample, nearly 70% were seen once. This TCR derives from a man over 45 in good health and CMV-seronegative. The V and J genes are TRBV29-1 and TRBJ1-4; the D gene is possibly TRBD1 (5 bases). The sequenced material came from PBMCs. The DNA for the CDR3 is TGCAGCGTTGGAGGCAGGGTGGGAACTAATGAAAAACTGTTTTTT. Translation gives CSVGGRVGTNEKLFF.